The 21 T cell receptor beta chains given below trace back to one sample, sequenced in a study of cytomegalovirus exposure and HLA in healthy donors. The study ran its PCR with 60 Vbeta and 13 Jbeta primers. Here immunoSEQ multiplex PCR was the method, and the copy in TCRdb shows in-frame clones only, minus some. The sample yields 75,000 to 90,000 clones, of which the top ten take up approximately 1.4%. Material for sequencing was PBMCs. The source of these receptors is a woman aged 55-70 years in good health and CMV-seronegative.

The chain uses TRBV6-5 and TRBJ2-5; no definite D call. CDR3 length equals 11 residues. Trimming pared 5 bases from V and 2 bases from J, leaving 3 bases between. The V gene's germline CDR1 is MNHEY and CDR2 SVGAGI. DNA of the CDR3: TGTGCCAGCAGTCGTCAAGAGACCCAGTACTTC. Its protein product is CASSRQETQYF.

The rearrangement joins TRBV13 to TRBJ2-3; D unresolved. Germline CDR1 reads PRHDT; CDR2 reads FYEKMQ (reference sequence). This CDR3 comprises 14 residues. The ends were cut back, 6 bases at V and 6 bases at J, with 16 bases in the middle. The CDR3 DNA reads TGTGCCAGCAGAAGTAGATTGATGTCGGATACGCAGTATTTT. Translating gives CASRSRLMSDTQYF.

This chain uses TRBV21-1 with TRBJ2-7; the table's TRBD2 call for D was not verified on the DNA. TRBV21-1 is noted as a pseudogene. This CDR3 spans 17 amino acids. The CDR3 coding sequence is TGTGCCAGCAGCAAACCCAGGGCCGGGACTAGCGGCTACGAGCAGTACTTC. It is translated as CASSKPRAGTSGYEQYF.

This chain connects TRBV7-2 to TRBJ2-5, with TRBD2 matching 11 bases. Germline V gene data show CDR1 as SGHTA and CDR2 as FQGNSA. V trimming: 1 base; J trimming: 3 bases; junction bases outside the gene matches: 1. The CDR3 covers 15 residues. The CDR3 coding sequence is TGTGCCAGCAGCTTAGGGGGACTAGCGGAAGAGACCCAGTACTTC. Translated: CASSLGGLAEETQYF.

The chain couples TRBV9 to TRBJ2-7; the D gene is possibly TRBD1 (6 bases). CDR3 length: 16 amino acids. Trimming removed 4 bases at V and 4 bases at J, with 21 bases between. Germline lookup yields CDR1 SGDLS and CDR2 YYNGEE. For the CDR3, the DNA is TGTGCCAGCAGCCAGGGGATAGGTTTGGGGATATACGAGCAGTACTTC. This encodes CASSQGIGLGIYEQYF.

The V and J genes are TRBV9 and TRBJ1-1; D may be TRBD1 (6 bases). The V gene lost 3 bases and the J gene lost 8 bases, with 14 bases spanning the gap. The germline CDR1 and CDR2 sequences are SGDLS and YYNGEE. The CDR3 spans 13 residues. This CDR3 reads CASSANRAREAFF. The CDR3 bases are TGTGCCAGCAGCGCGAACAGGGCCAGGGAAGCTTTCTTT.

The genes are TRBV10-3 and TRBJ2-1; TRBD2 is a possible D gene (6 bases). V was shortened by 3 bases and J by 9 bases, with 21 bases between the two germline ends. Germline CDR1 ENHRY, CDR2 SYGVKD. The CDR3 consists of 16 residues. The CDR3 region has the DNA TGTGCCATCAGTGATCCCGGAGGACCGGGGGAAGGTGAGCAGTTCTTC. Translating gives CAISDPGGPGEGEQFF.

The chain uses TRBV29-1 and TRBJ2-1; 14 positions match TRBD2. Looked up from germline, CDR1 is SQVTM and CDR2 is ANQGSEA. The length of the CDR3 is 15 residues. V lost 4 bases, J lost 9 bases, and 8 bases stayed unmatched. CDR3 sequence reads: CSVGGTSGRSGEQFF. Here the CDR3 DNA reads TGCAGCGTTGGGGGGACTAGCGGGAGATCAGGTGAGCAGTTCTTC.

The chain links TRBV7-8 to TRBJ1-4; 7 positions agree with TRBD1. With 6 bases clipped from V and 4 bases from J, the junction kept 5 bases outside the gene matches. This CDR3 spans 14 amino acids. Germline V CDR1 and CDR2: SGHVS, FQNEAQ. CDR3 bases: TGTGCCAGCAGAGGGACAGACTTTAATGAAAAACTGTTTTTT. Its translation: CASRGTDFNEKLFF.

V and J are TRBV27 and TRBJ2-4; possible D gene TRBD2, 5 bases. V lost 3 bases and J 8 bases, leaving 11 bases between the germline ends. CDR3 size: 13 residues. Germline values: CDR1 MNHEY, CDR2 SMNVEV (reference sequence). CDR3 in amino acids: CASSFWAGDIQYF. The CDR3 DNA reads as TGTGCCAGCAGTTTTTGGGCCGGGGACATTCAGTACTTC.

The chain couples TRBV19 to TRBJ1-2, with 7 bases aligning to TRBD1. The V gene's germline CDR1 is LNHDA and CDR2 SQIVND (reference sequence). The ends lost 4 bases at V and 5 bases at J; junction bases unmatched: 13. This CDR3 has 16 residues. This CDR3 is CASSTGERQGRYGYTF. For the CDR3, the DNA is TGTGCCAGTAGTACCGGAGAAAGACAGGGCCGATATGGCTACACCTTC.

This chain connects TRBV15 to TRBJ2-3; the match to TRBD2 covers 14 bases. The ends lost 5 bases at V and 5 bases at J; junction bases unmatched: 18. The CDR3 has 20 amino acids. Germline V lookup: CDR1 LNHNV, CDR2 YYDKDF (reference sequence). The CDR3 reads CATSARTSGRLQGLKDTQYF. CDR3 coding DNA: TGTGCCACCAGCGCCAGGACTAGCGGGAGGCTACAAGGGCTTAAAGATACGCAGTATTTT.

V gene TRBV5-8 combines with J gene TRBJ2-5; possibly TRBD2 for D (5 bases). Trimming pared 3 bases from V and 7 bases from J, leaving 16 bases between. Germline lookup yields CDR1 SGHTS and CDR2 YDEGEE. This CDR3 has 14 amino acids. The CDR3 bases are TGTGCCAGCAGCTCGGGCGGATTACGGGGGACCCAGTACTTC. It translates to CASSSGGLRGTQYF.

Of note for this clone: The junction and the germline gene differ at one end; a read error may be behind it. The chain employs TRBV2 and TRBJ2-1; 9 bases are shared with TRBD2. CDR3 length equals 13 residues. Looked up from germline, CDR1 is SNHLY and CDR2 is FYNNEI. The DNA for the CDR3 is TGCGCAGCGGGGGGCCAGTCCTACAATGAGCAGTTCTTC. Protein: CAAGGQSYNEQFF.

This chain connects TRBV2 to TRBJ2-3; 9 bases match TRBD1. The length of the CDR3 is 13 residues. Germline loops: CDR1 SNHLY, CDR2 FYNNEI. Trimming took 3 bases from V and 10 from J; bases not matched to a gene: 5. CDR3 in DNA: TGTGCCAGCAGTGACCAGGGACAGGGAGCGCAGTATTTT. It encodes CASSDQGQGAQYF.

This chain joins TRBV18 and TRBJ2-4; TRBD2 matches at 7 bases. There are 14 residues in the CDR3. V was pared by 6 bases and J by 1 base, with 3 bases of the junction left unmatched. The V gene's germline CDR1 is KGHSH and CDR2 LQKENI. CDR3 sequence: CASSPTSAKNIQYF. The CDR3 bases are TGTGCCAGCTCCCCGACTAGCGCCAAAAACATTCAGTACTTC.

The chain combines TRBV5-4 with TRBJ2-7; 9 bases are a match to TRBD2. The CDR3 covers 16 residues. The junction had 14 bases not matched to a gene; V was cut back by 8 bases and J by 2 bases. Germline V CDR1 and CDR2: SGHNT, YYREEE (reference sequence). The CDR3 here is CASSAGASGNPYEQYF. DNA of the CDR3: TGTGCCAGTTCCGCCGGGGCTAGCGGGAACCCCTACGAGCAGTACTTC.

The chain links TRBV10-3 to TRBJ2-2; possibly TRBD1 for D (6 bases). Trimming took 10 bases from V and 5 from J, leaving 23 bases between them. CDR3 size: 16 residues. Germline V gives CDR1 ENHRY, CDR2 SYGVKD. CDR3 DNA: TGTGCCACCCAGGGGTTGACGGGTTTAAGGACCGGGGAGCTGTTTTTT. This codes for CATQGLTGLRTGELFF.

CDR3 coding DNA: TGTGCCAGCAGCTTAGTGGGAGGGGGGAACACCGGGGAGCTGTTTTTT. This translates into CASSLVGGGNTGELFF. The chain joins TRBV7-2 to TRBJ2-2, with TRBD2 as a possible D gene (7 bases). This CDR3 has 16 amino acids. The germline V gene has CDR1 SGHTA and CDR2 FQGNSA. V was pared by 1 base and J by 1 base, with 10 bases between. Filled out from reference TRBV7-2 and TRBJ2-2, the complete variable domain reads GAGVSQSPSNKVTEKGKDVELRCDPISGHTALYWYRQSLGQGLEFLIYFQGNSAPDKSGLPSDRFSAERTGGSVSTLTIQRTQQEDSAVYLCASSLVGGGNTGELFFGEGSRLTVL.

The chain combines TRBV2 with TRBJ2-7, with a tentative D call TRBD2 (6 bases). With 0 bases removed from V and 3 bases from J, the gap between germline ends came to 15 bases. Germline V gene data show CDR1 as SNHLY and CDR2 as FYNNEI. The CDR3 is 16 residues long. The CDR3 DNA reads TGTGCCAGCAGTGAAGCGCCGGGGAGGATCGGCTACGAGCAGTACTTC. Amino acid sequence: CASSEAPGRIGYEQYF.

This chain uses TRBV10-2 with TRBJ2-2, with 9 bases aligning to TRBD2. V trimming: 10 bases; J trimming: 4 bases; junction bases outside the gene matches: 10. The CDR3 is 15 residues long. Germline values: CDR1 WSHSY, CDR2 SAAADI. The CDR3 DNA reads TGCGCCACCCCTCCGACTAGCGGCGCCACCGGGGAGCTGTTTTTT. The encoded protein is CATPPTSGATGELFF.